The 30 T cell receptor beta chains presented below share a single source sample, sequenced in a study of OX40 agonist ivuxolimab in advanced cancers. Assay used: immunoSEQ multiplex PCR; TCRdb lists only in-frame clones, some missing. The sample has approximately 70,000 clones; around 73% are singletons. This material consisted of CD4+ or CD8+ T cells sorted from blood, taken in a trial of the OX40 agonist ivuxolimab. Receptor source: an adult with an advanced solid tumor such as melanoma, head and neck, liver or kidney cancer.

The CDR3: CASSATSGSPGETQYF. The CDR3 nucleotides read TGTGCCAGCAGCGCGACTAGCGGGAGTCCGGGGGAGACCCAGTACTTC. The rearrangement uses TRBV9 and TRBJ2-5; 12 bases fit TRBD2. Germline CDR1 SGDLS, CDR2 YYNGEE. V trimming: 3 bases; J trimming: 5 bases; junction bases outside the gene matches: 8. This CDR3 region has 16 residues. The variable domain in full, completed from reference TRBV9 and TRBJ2-5, reads DSGVTQTPKHLITATGQRVTLRCSPRSGDLSVYWYQQSLDQGLQFLIQYYNGEERAKGNILERFSAQQFPDLHSELNLSSLELGDSALYFCASSATSGSPGETQYFGPGTRLLVL.

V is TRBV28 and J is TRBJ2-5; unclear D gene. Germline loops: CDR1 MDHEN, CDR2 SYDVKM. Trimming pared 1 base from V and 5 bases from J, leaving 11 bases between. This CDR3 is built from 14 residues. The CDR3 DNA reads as TGTGCCAGCAGTTTATCCCCCGGATCGGAGACCCAGTACTTC. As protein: CASSLSPGSETQYF.

CDR3 sequence: CASSYGPGYGYTF. In nucleotides, the CDR3 is TGTGCCAGCAGTTACGGACCGGGCTATGGCTACACCTTC. This chain uses TRBV7-9 with TRBJ1-2, with D hard to call. V lost 6 bases and J 4 bases, leaving 12 bases between the germline ends. Germline-derived CDR1 and CDR2 are SEHNR and FQNEAQ (reference sequence). The CDR3 runs 13 residues.

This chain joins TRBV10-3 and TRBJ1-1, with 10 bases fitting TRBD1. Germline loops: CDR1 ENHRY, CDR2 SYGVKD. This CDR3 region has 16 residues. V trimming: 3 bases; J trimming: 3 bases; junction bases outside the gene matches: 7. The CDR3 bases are TGTGCCATCAGTGAAGAGACAGGGGGCGCAGACACTGAAGCTTTCTTT. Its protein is CAISEETGGADTEAFF.

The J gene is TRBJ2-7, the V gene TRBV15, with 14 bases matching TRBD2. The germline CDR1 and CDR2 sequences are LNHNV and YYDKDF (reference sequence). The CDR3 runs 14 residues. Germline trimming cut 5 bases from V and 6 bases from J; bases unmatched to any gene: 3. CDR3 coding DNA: TGTGCCACCAGCCCCGGACTAGCGGGAGGCGAGCAGTACTTC. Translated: CATSPGLAGGEQYF.

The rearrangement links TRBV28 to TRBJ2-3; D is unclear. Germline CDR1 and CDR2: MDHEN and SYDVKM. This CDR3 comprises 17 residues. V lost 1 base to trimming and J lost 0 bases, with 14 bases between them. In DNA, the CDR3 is TGTGCCAGCAGTTTATTCACCAGCTATGGTAGCACAGATACGCAGTATTTT. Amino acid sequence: CASSLFTSYGSTDTQYF. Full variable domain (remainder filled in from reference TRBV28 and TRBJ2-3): DVKVTQSSRYLVKRTGEKVFLECVQDMDHENMFWYRQDPGLGLRLIYFSYDVKMKEKGDIPEGYSVSREKKERFSLILESASTNQTSMYLCASSLFTSYGSTDTQYFGPGTRLTVL.

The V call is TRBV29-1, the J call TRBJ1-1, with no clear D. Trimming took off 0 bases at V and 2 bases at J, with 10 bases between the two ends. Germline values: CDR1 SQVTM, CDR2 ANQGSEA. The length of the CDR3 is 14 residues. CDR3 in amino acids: CSVEERRNNTEAFF. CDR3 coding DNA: TGCAGCGTTGAAGAGCGGAGGAATAACACTGAAGCTTTCTTT.

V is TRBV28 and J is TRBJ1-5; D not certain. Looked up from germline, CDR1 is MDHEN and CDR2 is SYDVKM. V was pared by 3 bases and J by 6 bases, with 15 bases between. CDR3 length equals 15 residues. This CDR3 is CASSFRLLGTQPQHF. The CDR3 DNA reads TGTGCCAGCAGTTTTCGACTTCTAGGCACTCAGCCCCAGCATTTT.

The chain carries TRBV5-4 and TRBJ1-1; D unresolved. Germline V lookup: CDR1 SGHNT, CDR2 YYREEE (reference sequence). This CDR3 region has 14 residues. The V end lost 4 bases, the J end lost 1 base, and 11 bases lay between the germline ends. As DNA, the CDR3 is TGTGCCAGCAGCATAGGACGGTCGAACACTGAAGCTTTCTTT. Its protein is CASSIGRSNTEAFF.

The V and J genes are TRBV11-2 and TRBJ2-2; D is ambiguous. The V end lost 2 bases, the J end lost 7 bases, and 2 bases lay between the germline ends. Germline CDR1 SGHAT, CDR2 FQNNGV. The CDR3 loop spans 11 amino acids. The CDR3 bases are TGTGCCAGCAGCTTAAGCGGGGAGCTGTTTTTT. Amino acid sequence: CASSLSGELFF.

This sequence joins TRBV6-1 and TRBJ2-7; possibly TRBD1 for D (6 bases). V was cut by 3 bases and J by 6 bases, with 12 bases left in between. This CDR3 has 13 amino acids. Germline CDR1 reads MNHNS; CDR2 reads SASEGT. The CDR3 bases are TGTGCCAGCAGTGAGGGGGCAGGGGCCGAGCAGTACTTC. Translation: CASSEGAGAEQYF.

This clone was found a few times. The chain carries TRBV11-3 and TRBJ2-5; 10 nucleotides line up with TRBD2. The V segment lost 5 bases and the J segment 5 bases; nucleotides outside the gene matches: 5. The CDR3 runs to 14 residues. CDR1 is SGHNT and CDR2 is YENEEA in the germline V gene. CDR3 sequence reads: CASSATSGEETQYF. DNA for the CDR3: TGTGCCAGCAGCGCAACTAGCGGGGAGGAGACCCAGTACTTC.

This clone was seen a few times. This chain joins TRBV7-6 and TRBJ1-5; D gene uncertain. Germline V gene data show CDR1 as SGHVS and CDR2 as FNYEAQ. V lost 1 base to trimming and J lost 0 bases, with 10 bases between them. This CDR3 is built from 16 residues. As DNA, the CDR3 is TGTGCCAGCAGCTTAGAAATGGCGGGTAGCAATCAGCCCCAGCATTTT. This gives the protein CASSLEMAGSNQPQHF.

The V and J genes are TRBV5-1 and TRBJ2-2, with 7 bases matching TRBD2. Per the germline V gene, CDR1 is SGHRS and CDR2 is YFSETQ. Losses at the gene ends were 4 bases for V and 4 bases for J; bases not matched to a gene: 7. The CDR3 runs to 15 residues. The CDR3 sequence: CASSDSGVVTGELFF. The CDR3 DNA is TGCGCCAGCAGCGACAGCGGGGTAGTCACCGGGGAGCTGTTTTTT. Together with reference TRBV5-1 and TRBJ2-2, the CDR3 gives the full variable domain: KAGVTQTPRYLIKTRGQQVTLSCSPISGHRSVSWYQQTPGQGLQFLFEYFSETQRNKGNFPGRFSGRQFSNSRSEMNVSTLELGDSALYLCASSDSGVVTGELFFGEGSRLTVL.

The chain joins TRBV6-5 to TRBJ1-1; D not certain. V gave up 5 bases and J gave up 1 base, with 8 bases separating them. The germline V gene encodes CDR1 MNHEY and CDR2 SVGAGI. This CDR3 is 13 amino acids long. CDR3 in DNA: TGTGCCAGCAGTAACTGGAAGAACACTGAAGCTTTCTTT. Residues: CASSNWKNTEAFF.

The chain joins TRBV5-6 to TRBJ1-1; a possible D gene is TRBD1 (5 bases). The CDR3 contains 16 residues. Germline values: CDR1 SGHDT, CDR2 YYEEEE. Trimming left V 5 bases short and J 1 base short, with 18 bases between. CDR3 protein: CASSNFAGTENTEAFF. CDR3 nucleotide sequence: TGTGCCAGCAGTAACTTTGCCGGGACTGAGAACACTGAAGCTTTCTTT. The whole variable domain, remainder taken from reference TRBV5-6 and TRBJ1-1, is DAGVTQSPTHLIKTRGQQVTLRCSPKSGHDTVSWYQQALGQGPQFIFQYYEEEERQRGNFPDRFSGHQFPNYSSELNVNALLLGDSALYLCASSNFAGTENTEAFFGQGTRLTVV.

In nucleotides, the CDR3 is TGTGCCAGCTCACCGGACAGCCACAATGAGCAGTTCTTC. Translation: CASSPDSHNEQFF. The chain uses TRBV18 and TRBJ2-1; D might be TRBD1 (6 bases). The CDR3 is 13 amino acids. Germline CDR1 is KGHSH and CDR2 is LQKENI. The germline V and J ends were trimmed by 3 bases and 5 bases, with 8 bases remaining between them.

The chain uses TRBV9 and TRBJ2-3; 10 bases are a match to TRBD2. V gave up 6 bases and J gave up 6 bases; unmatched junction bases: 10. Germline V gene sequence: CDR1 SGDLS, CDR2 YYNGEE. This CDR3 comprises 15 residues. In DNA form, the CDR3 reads TGTGCCAGCACCCTAAGCGGGGGGGCGGTGGATACGCAGTATTTT. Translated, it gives CASTLSGGAVDTQYF.

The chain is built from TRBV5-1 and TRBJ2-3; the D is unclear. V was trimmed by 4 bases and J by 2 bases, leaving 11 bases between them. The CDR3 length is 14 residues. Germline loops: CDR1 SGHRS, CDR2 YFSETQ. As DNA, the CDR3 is TGCGCCAGCAGCCCGAACTATCTCACAGATACGCAGTATTTT. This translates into CASSPNYLTDTQYF. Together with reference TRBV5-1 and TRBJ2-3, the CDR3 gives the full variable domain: KAGVTQTPRYLIKTRGQQVTLSCSPISGHRSVSWYQQTPGQGLQFLFEYFSETQRNKGNFPGRFSGRQFSNSRSEMNVSTLELGDSALYLCASSPNYLTDTQYFGPGTRLTVL.

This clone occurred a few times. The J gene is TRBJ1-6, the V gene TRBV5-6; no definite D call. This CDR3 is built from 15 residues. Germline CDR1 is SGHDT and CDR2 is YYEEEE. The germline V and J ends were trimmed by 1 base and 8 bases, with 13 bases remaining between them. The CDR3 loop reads CASSLMGRLDSPLHF. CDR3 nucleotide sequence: TGTGCCAGCAGCTTGATGGGCAGGTTGGATTCACCCCTCCACTTT. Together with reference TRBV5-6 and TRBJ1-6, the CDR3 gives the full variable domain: DAGVTQSPTHLIKTRGQQVTLRCSPKSGHDTVSWYQQALGQGPQFIFQYYEEEERQRGNFPDRFSGHQFPNYSSELNVNALLLGDSALYLCASSLMGRLDSPLHFGNGTRLTVT.

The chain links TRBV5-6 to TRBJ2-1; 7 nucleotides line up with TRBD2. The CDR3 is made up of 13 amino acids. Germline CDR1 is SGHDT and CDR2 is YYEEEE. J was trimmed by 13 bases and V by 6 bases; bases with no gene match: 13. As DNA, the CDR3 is TGTGCCAGCATCTACACTTTGGGCGGGAGTCAGTTCTTC. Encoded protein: CASIYTLGGSQFF.

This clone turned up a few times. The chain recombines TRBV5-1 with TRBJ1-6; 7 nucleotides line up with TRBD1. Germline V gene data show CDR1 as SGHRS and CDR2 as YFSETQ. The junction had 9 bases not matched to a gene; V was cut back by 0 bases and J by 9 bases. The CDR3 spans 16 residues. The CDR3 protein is CASSLVSGQAISPLHF. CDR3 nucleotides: TGCGCCAGCAGCTTGGTTTCAGGACAGGCGATTTCACCCCTCCACTTT. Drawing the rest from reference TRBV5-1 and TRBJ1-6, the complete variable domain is KAGVTQTPRYLIKTRGQQVTLSCSPISGHRSVSWYQQTPGQGLQFLFEYFSETQRNKGNFPGRFSGRQFSNSRSEMNVSTLELGDSALYLCASSLVSGQAISPLHFGNGTRLTVT.

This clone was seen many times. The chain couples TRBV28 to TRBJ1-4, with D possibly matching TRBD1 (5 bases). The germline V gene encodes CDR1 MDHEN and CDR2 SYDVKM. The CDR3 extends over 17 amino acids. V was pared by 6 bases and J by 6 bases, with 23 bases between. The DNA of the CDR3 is TGTGCCAGCAGCCATTCGGGTGGTCGGGGGTGGTATGAAAAACTGTTTTTT. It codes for CASSHSGGRGWYEKLFF.

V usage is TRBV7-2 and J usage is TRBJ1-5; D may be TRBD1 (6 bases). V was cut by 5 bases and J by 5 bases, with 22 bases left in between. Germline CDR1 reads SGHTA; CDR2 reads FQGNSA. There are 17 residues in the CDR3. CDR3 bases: TGTGCCAGCAGCAAATTTGTTGGCAGGGGTCTCGATCAGCCCCAGCATTTT. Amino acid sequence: CASSKFVGRGLDQPQHF.

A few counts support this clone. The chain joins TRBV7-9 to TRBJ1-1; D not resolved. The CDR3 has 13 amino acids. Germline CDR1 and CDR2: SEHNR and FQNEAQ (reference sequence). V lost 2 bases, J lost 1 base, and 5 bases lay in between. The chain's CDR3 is CASSLPQNTEAFF. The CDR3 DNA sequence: TGTGCCAGCAGCTTACCGCAGAACACTGAAGCTTTCTTT. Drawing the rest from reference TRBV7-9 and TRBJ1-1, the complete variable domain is DTGVSQNPRHKITKRGQNVTFRCDPISEHNRLYWYRQTLGQGPEFLTYFQNEAQLEKSRLLSDRFSAERPKGSFSTLEIQRTEQGDSAMYLCASSLPQNTEAFFGQGTRLTVV.

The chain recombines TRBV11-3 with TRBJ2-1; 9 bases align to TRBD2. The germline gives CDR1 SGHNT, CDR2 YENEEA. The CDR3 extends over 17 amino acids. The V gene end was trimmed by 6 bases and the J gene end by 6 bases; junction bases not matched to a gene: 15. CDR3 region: CASRPHGGSGSGNEQFF. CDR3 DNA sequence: TGTGCCAGCAGGCCCCACGGTGGTAGCGGGAGCGGCAATGAGCAGTTCTTC.

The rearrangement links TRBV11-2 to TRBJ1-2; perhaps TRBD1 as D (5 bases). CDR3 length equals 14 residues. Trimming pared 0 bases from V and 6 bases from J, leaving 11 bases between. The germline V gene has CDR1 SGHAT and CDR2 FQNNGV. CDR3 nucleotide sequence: TGTGCCAGCAGCTTAGATGCCAGGGTTAATGGCTACACCTTC. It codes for CASSLDARVNGYTF.

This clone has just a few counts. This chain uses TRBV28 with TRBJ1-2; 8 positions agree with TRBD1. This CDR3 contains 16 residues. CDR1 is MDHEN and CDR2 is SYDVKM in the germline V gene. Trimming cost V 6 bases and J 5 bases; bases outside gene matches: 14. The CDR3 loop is CASRPNSGGAWYGYTF. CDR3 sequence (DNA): TGTGCCAGCAGGCCAAATTCAGGGGGCGCATGGTATGGCTACACCTTC.

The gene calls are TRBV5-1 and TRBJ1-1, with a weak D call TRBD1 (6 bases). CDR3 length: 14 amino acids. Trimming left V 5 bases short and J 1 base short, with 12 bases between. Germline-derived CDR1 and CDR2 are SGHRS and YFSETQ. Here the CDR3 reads CASRQGQTNTEAFF. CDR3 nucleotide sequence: TGCGCCAGCAGACAAGGACAGACGAACACTGAAGCTTTCTTT.

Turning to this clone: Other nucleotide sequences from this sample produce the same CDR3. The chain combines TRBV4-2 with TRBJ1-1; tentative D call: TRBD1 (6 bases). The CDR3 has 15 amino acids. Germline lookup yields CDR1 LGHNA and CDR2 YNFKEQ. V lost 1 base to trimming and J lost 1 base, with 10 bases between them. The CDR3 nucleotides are TGTGCCAGCAGCCAAGGGCACAGGGAGAACACTGAAGCTTTCTTT. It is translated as CASSQGHRENTEAFF.